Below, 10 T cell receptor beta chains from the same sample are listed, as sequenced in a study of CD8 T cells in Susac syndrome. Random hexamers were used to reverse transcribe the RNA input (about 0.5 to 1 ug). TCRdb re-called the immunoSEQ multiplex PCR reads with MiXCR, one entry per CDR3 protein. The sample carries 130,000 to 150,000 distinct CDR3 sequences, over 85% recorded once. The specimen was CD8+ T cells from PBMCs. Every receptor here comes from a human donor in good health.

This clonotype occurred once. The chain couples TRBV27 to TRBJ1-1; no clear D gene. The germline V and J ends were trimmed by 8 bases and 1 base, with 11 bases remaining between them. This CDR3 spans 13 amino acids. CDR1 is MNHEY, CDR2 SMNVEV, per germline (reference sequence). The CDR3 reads CASRPPGNTEAFF. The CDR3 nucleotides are TGTGCCAGCCGTCCCCCCGGGAACACTGAAGCTTTCTTT.

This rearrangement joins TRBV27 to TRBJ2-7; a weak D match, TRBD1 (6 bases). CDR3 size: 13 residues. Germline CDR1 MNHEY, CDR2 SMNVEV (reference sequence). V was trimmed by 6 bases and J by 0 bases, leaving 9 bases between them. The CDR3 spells CASSRGHSYEQYF. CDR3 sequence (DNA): TGTGCCAGCAGCCGGGGACACTCCTACGAGCAGTACTTC.

CDR3 DNA sequence: TGCGCCAGCAGCCAAGATCCGGCTAGCGGTTACAATGAGCAGTTCTTC. Translated: CASSQDPASGYNEQFF. The chain couples TRBV4-3 to TRBJ2-1, with 7 bases that match TRBD2. Per germline, CDR1 LGHNA and CDR2 YSLEER. This CDR3 is built from 16 residues. With V trimmed by 0 bases and J by 4 bases, 6 bases remained unmatched.

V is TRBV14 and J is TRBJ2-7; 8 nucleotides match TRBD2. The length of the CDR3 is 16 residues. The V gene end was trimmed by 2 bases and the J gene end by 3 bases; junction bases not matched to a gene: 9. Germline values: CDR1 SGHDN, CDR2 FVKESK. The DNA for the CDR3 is TGTGCCAGCAGCCAATTATCCCTAGCGGGCCGCTACGAGCAGTACTTC. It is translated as CASSQLSLAGRYEQYF.

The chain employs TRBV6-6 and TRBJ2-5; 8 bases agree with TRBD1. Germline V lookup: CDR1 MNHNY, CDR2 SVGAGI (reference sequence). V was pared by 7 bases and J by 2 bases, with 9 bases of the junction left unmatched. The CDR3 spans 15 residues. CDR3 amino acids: CASTIPDRDQETQYF. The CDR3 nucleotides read TGTGCCAGCACCATACCGGACAGGGATCAAGAGACCCAGTACTTC.

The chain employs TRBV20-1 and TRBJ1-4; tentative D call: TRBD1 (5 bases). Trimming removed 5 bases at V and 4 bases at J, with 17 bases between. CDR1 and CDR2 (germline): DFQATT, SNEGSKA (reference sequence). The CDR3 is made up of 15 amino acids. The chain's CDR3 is CSAHGSGTDNEKLFF. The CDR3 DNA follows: TGCAGTGCTCATGGCTCCGGGACGGATAATGAAAAACTGTTTTTT.

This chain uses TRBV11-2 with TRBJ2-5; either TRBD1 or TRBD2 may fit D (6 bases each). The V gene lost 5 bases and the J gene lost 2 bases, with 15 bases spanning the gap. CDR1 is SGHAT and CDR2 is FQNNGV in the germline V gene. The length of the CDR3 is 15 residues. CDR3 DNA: TGTGCCAGCAGCCGAGGGGGGCCCCATCAAGAGACCCAGTACTTC. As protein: CASSRGGPHQETQYF. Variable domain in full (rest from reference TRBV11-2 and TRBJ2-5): EAGVAQSPRYKIIEKRQSVAFWCNPISGHATLYWYQQILGQGPKLLIQFQNNGVVDDSQLPKDRFSAERLKGVDSTLKIQPAKLEDSAVYLCASSRGGPHQETQYFGPGTRLLVL.

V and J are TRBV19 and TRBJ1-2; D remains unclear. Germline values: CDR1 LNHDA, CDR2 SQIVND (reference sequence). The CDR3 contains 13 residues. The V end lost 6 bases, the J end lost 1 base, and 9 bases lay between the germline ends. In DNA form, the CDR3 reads TGTGCCAGTAGAACCCACCTTAACTATGGCTACACCTTC. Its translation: CASRTHLNYGYTF.

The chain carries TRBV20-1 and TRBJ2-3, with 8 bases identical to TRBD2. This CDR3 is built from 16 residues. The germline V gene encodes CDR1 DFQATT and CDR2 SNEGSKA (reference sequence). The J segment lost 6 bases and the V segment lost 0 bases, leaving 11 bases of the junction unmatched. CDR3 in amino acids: CSARDESLAVLDTQYF. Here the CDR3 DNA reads TGCAGTGCTAGAGACGAATCACTAGCGGTTCTGGATACGCAGTATTTT.

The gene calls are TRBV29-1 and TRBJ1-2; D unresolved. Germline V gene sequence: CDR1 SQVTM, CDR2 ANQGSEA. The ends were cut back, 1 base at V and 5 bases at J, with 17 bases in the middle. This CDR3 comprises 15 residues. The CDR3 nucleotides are TGCAGCGTTGAAGGGGAGCTGGAGGGAAGATATGGCTACACCTTC. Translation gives CSVEGELEGRYGYTF. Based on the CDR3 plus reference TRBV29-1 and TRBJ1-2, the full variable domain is SAVISQKPSRDICQRGTSLTIQCQVDSQVTMMFWYRQQPGQSLTLIATANQGSEATYESGFVIDKFPISRPNLTFSTLTVSNMSPEDSSIYLCSVEGELEGRYGYTFGSGTRLTVV.